This TCR beta chain was obtained from a study of cytomegalovirus exposure and HLA in healthy donors. Study outcomes and limitations: DRB1 showed the most TCR associations and HLA-C the fewest in a later analysis, as rates varied by HLA locus.

As to this clone: Its antigen remains unknown.

Use of 60 Vbeta and 13 Jbeta primers characterized the PCR. Some clones are missing from TCRdb's copy, which holds only in-frame ones; the method was immunoSEQ multiplex PCR. Here the sample spans 85,000 to 130,000 clones, around 10% being singletons. Looked up from germline, CDR1 is SNHLY and CDR2 is FYNNEI. This CDR3 has 13 residues. V was pared by 5 bases and J by 5 bases, with 5 bases of the junction left unmatched. J is TRBJ1-2 and V is TRBV2, with 7 bases lining up with TRBD1. Sequencing was performed on PBMCs. This TCR derives from a man aged 35-49 years in good health and CMV-seropositive. CDR3 sequence reads: CASSLGQEYGYTF. The CDR3 DNA reads TGTGCCAGCAGTCTCGGACAGGAGTATGGCTACACCTTC.